Below, 29 T cell receptor beta chains from the same sample are listed, as sequenced in a study of blood T cell repertoires in COVID-19. The method was immunoSEQ multiplex PCR; TCRdb's version includes in-frame clones alone and lacks a portion of them. The data hold 170,000 or so clones, with around 84% observed a single time. The sample taken for sequencing was peripheral blood. The receptor set was obtained from a man in his sixties with COVID-19, enrolled during active disease.

The chain joins TRBV5-1 to TRBJ2-7; the match to TRBD1 covers 9 bases. The germline V gene has CDR1 SGHRS and CDR2 YFSETQ. J was trimmed by 5 bases and V by 4 bases; bases with no gene match: 7. The length of the CDR3 is 14 residues. The CDR3 loop is CASSPGTGFDEQYF. The CDR3 region has the DNA TGCGCCAGCAGCCCCGGGACAGGGTTTGACGAGCAGTACTTC.

The chain recombines TRBV28 with TRBJ1-6; no firm D call. The CDR3 loop spans 15 amino acids. V lost 4 bases, J lost 6 bases, and 13 bases lay in between. Per the germline V gene, CDR1 is MDHEN and CDR2 is SYDVKM. In nucleotides, the CDR3 is TGTGCCAGCAGTTCCCCGGGTCCCTCTAATTCACCCCTCCACTTT. It specifies CASSSPGPSNSPLHF.

The table lists this clone with a few counts. The chain recombines TRBV7-9 with TRBJ2-6; D unclear. The germline CDR1 and CDR2 sequences are SEHNR and FQNEAQ (reference sequence). Between the trimmed V and J ends, which lost 7 bases and 4 bases, there was a span of 11 bases. This CDR3 is 14 amino acids long. In nucleotides, the CDR3 is TGTGCCAGCACCTCAATGGCCGGGGCCAACGTCCTGACTTTC. It encodes CASTSMAGANVLTF. Full variable domain (outside the CDR3, taken from reference TRBV7-9 and TRBJ2-6): DTGVSQNPRHKITKRGQNVTFRCDPISEHNRLYWYRQTLGQGPEFLTYFQNEAQLEKSRLLSDRFSAERPKGSFSTLEIQRTEQGDSAMYLCASTSMAGANVLTFGAGSRLTVL.

The chain links TRBV27 to TRBJ2-7; 7 nucleotides align to TRBD2. The CDR3 is made up of 12 amino acids. CDR1 and CDR2 (germline): MNHEY, SMNVEV (reference sequence). Trimming at V came to 4 bases and at J to 4 bases, leaving 1 base not matched to a gene. Here the CDR3 reads CASSWTSYEQYF. In DNA, the CDR3 is TGTGCCAGCAGTTGGACTAGTTACGAGCAGTACTTC.

CDR3 protein: CSVNNWETQYF. CDR3 bases: TGCAGCGTGAATAACTGGGAGACCCAGTACTTC. The V and J genes are TRBV29-1 and TRBJ2-5; D unresolved. The CDR3 is 11 amino acids. Trimming left V 6 bases short and J 5 bases short, with 10 bases between. Germline V gives CDR1 SQVTM, CDR2 ANQGSEA.

This clone was detected only once. CDR3 nucleotide sequence: TGTGCCAGCAGTTCCGGGACAGGGGGCCGGTCTGGCTACACCTTC. Its protein is CASSSGTGGRSGYTF. This chain joins TRBV27 and TRBJ1-2; 12 nucleotides align to TRBD1. Trimming at V came to 4 bases and at J to 7 bases, leaving 7 bases not matched to a gene. The length of the CDR3 is 15 residues. Germline values: CDR1 MNHEY, CDR2 SMNVEV (reference sequence).

This rearrangement joins TRBV2 to TRBJ2-7; 7 bases are shared with TRBD1. V gave up 1 base and J gave up 6 bases; unmatched junction bases: 12. There are 16 residues in the CDR3. Germline V CDR1 and CDR2: SNHLY, FYNNEI. DNA for the CDR3: TGTGCCAGCAGTGAAGGGAGGACAGGTAGCGTTGGCGAGCAGTACTTC. As protein: CASSEGRTGSVGEQYF.

This clone was recorded at least ten times. This chain uses TRBV19 with TRBJ1-1, with no clear D. V was trimmed by 9 bases and J by 1 base, leaving 12 bases between them. Germline CDR1 and CDR2: LNHDA and SQIVND (reference sequence). This CDR3 region has 13 residues. The CDR3 nucleotides are TGTGCCAGCCAGGTGGCTGGGAACACTGAAGCTTTCTTT. Its protein is CASQVAGNTEAFF.

This clone was picked up a small number of times. The rearrangement joins TRBV14 to TRBJ2-3; no clear D gene. V lost 6 bases and J 7 bases, leaving 8 bases between the germline ends. CDR1 and CDR2 from the germline V gene are SGHDN and FVKESK. The CDR3 totals 11 residues. CDR3 DNA: TGTGCCAGCAGTCAAATTAATACGCAGTATTTT. It is translated as CASSQINTQYF.

This clone was observed a handful of times. The genes are TRBV6-5 and TRBJ2-5; tentative D call: TRBD2 (5 bases). The CDR3 runs to 14 residues. Germline values: CDR1 MNHEY, CDR2 SVGAGI. Trimming pared 6 bases from V and 1 base from J, leaving 12 bases between. CDR3 coding DNA: TGTGCCAGCAGATGGGAGTACAGCCAAGAGACCCAGTACTTC. Amino acids: CASRWEYSQETQYF.

The rearrangement uses TRBV6-4 and TRBJ1-5; D remains unclear. The V end was cut by 5 bases, the J end by 4 bases, with 9 bases between. The CDR3 is 13 amino acids. Germline values: CDR1 MRHNA, CDR2 SNTAGT. This CDR3 is CASSPMANQPQHF. The CDR3 DNA sequence: TGTGCCAGCAGTCCGATGGCAAATCAGCCCCAGCATTTT.

The chain combines TRBV18 with TRBJ2-2; 7 bases are a match to TRBD1. Trimming at V came to 1 base and at J to 4 bases, leaving 12 bases not matched to a gene. This CDR3 has 18 residues. Germline CDR1 KGHSH, CDR2 LQKENI. As DNA, the CDR3 is TGTGCCAGCTCACCACTTCCGATAAGACAGGGCAGCACCGGGGAGCTGTTTTTT. It specifies CASSPLPIRQGSTGELFF. The whole variable domain, filled in from reference TRBV18 and TRBJ2-2, reads NAGVMQNPRHLVRRRGQEARLRCSPMKGHSHVYWYRQLPEEGLKFMVYLQKENIIDESGMPKERFSAEFPKEGPSILRIQQVVRGDSAAYFCASSPLPIRQGSTGELFFGEGSRLTVL.

V and J are TRBV7-3 and TRBJ2-2; D is undetermined. Trimming removed 0 bases at V and 6 bases at J, with 8 bases between. CDR3 length equals 14 residues. Germline V CDR1 and CDR2: SGHTA, FQGTGA. The CDR3 DNA is TGTGCCAGCAGCTTAACGTCCGGGTCCGGGGAGCTGTTTTTT. Translation: CASSLTSGSGELFF.

The chain's CDR3 is CASSPGQGPNNSPLHF. DNA for the CDR3: TGTGCCAGCTCACCAGGCCAGGGCCCGAATAATTCACCCCTCCACTTT. The chain links TRBV18 to TRBJ1-6; D perhaps matches TRBD1 (5 bases). This CDR3 is built from 16 residues. The germline gives CDR1 KGHSH, CDR2 LQKENI. V was shortened by 2 bases and J by 5 bases, with 13 bases between the two germline ends.

The chain employs TRBV7-9 and TRBJ2-3; 11 bases align to TRBD2. Trimming at V came to 4 bases and at J to 5 bases, leaving 5 bases not matched to a gene. This CDR3 is 15 amino acids long. Germline V gene data show CDR1 as SEHNR and CDR2 as FQNEAQ (reference sequence). CDR3 protein: CASSYSGREGDTQYF. The CDR3 DNA follows: TGTGCCAGCAGCTATAGCGGGAGGGAAGGAGATACGCAGTATTTT.

This clone was detected once. This chain joins TRBV10-3 and TRBJ2-7; 7 bases map to TRBD2. CDR3 length: 13 amino acids. Germline trimming cut 6 bases from V and 3 bases from J; bases unmatched to any gene: 5. Germline values: CDR1 ENHRY, CDR2 SYGVKD. The CDR3: CAIRGLADYEQYF. The CDR3 coding sequence is TGTGCCATCAGAGGCCTAGCGGACTACGAGCAGTACTTC.

The chain combines TRBV7-6 with TRBJ1-1; TRBD1 agrees at 7 bases. Germline CDR1 is SGHVS and CDR2 is FNYEAQ. The CDR3 contains 15 residues. J lost 3 bases, V lost 0 bases, and 4 bases had no gene match. CDR3 DNA: TGTGCCAGCAGCTTAGCAGACAGGGAGGACACTGAAGCTTTCTTT. Its translation: CASSLADREDTEAFF.

The chain joins TRBV13 to TRBJ1-2; D is unclear. V was shortened by 2 bases and J by 6 bases, with 13 bases between the two germline ends. The germline V gene has CDR1 PRHDT and CDR2 FYEKMQ (reference sequence). The CDR3 contains 14 residues. In DNA, the CDR3 is TGTGCCAGCAGCTTACCATACCAGACTAATGGCTACACCTTC. Its translation: CASSLPYQTNGYTF.

CDR3 sequence: CASAPPGQPNYGYTF. CDR3 sequence (DNA): TGTGCCAGCGCCCCTCCGGGACAGCCTAACTATGGCTACACCTTC. The chain uses TRBV28 and TRBJ1-2; 7 bases are shared with TRBD1. The trim removed 8 bases at V and 0 bases at J, leaving 9 bases unmatched. Germline V lookup: CDR1 MDHEN, CDR2 SYDVKM. The CDR3 runs to 15 residues.

The rearrangement uses TRBV5-1 and TRBJ2-1; 7 nucleotides agree with TRBD2. This CDR3 has 17 amino acids. Germline assignment: CDR1 SGHRS and CDR2 YFSETQ. The trim removed 4 bases at V and 0 bases at J, leaving 10 bases unmatched. Written as DNA, the CDR3 is TGCGCCAGCAGCGCACACTACGGGGGGTCCTCCTACAATGAGCAGTTCTTC. It yields the protein CASSAHYGGSSYNEQFF.

The V gene is TRBV12-3 or TRBV12-4, the J gene TRBJ1-4; a possible D gene is TRBD1 (5 bases). There are 12 residues in the CDR3. Trimming took off 8 bases at V and 8 bases at J, with 12 bases between the two ends. The CDR3 DNA sequence: TGTGCCAGCTGGGGGGAAGGCGAAAAACTGTTTTTT. It yields the protein CASWGEGEKLFF.

This chain joins TRBV11-2 and TRBJ1-2; 8 bases align to TRBD1. CDR1 SGHAT and CDR2 FQNNGV come from the germline V gene. This CDR3 has 17 amino acids. V shed 1 base, J shed 5 bases, and the junction held 12 bases outside the gene matches. CDR3 sequence reads: CASSLGGAGTGPYGYTF. CDR3 DNA: TGTGCCAGCAGCTTAGGGGGGGCCGGGACAGGCCCTTATGGCTACACCTTC. Variable domain in full (rest from reference TRBV11-2 and TRBJ1-2): EAGVAQSPRYKIIEKRQSVAFWCNPISGHATLYWYQQILGQGPKLLIQFQNNGVVDDSQLPKDRFSAERLKGVDSTLKIQPAKLEDSAVYLCASSLGGAGTGPYGYTFGSGTRLTVV.

The chain has TRBV19 and TRBJ1-5, with 7 bases that match TRBD1. With 8 bases clipped from V and 6 bases from J, the junction kept 7 bases outside the gene matches. CDR3 length equals 13 residues. CDR1 is LNHDA, CDR2 SQIVND, per germline (reference sequence). The CDR3 nucleotides are TGTGCCAGTGCCACAGGGGAAGGTCAGCCCCAGCATTTT. It encodes CASATGEGQPQHF. Complete variable domain (other parts from reference TRBV19 and TRBJ1-5): DGGITQSPKYLFRKEGQNVTLSCEQNLNHDAMYWYRQDPGQGLRLIYYSQIVNDFQKGDIAEGYSVSREKKESFPLTVTSAQKNPTAFYLCASATGEGQPQHFGDGTRLSIL.

This rearrangement joins TRBV15 to TRBJ2-3; 7 bases fit TRBD2. Trimming took 2 bases from V and 4 from J; bases not matched to a gene: 9. Germline V gene lookup returns CDR1 LNHNV and CDR2 YYDKDF (reference sequence). CDR3 length: 16 amino acids. This CDR3 reads CATSRTRRTSPDTQYF. DNA for the CDR3: TGTGCCACCAGCAGAACCAGGCGGACTAGTCCAGATACGCAGTATTTT.

In its sample, this clone was seen once. V gene TRBV3-1 (or the pseudogene TRBV3-2) combines with J gene TRBJ1-2; TRBD1 aligns across 7 bases. The junction had 2 bases not matched to a gene; V was cut back by 5 bases and J by 2 bases. This CDR3 has 13 amino acids. Germline V gives CDR1 LGHDT, CDR2 YNNKEL (reference sequence). This chain's CDR3 is CASSIQGNYGYTF. The CDR3 DNA sequence: TGTGCCAGCAGCATACAGGGGAACTATGGCTACACCTTC.

The chain links TRBV14 to TRBJ2-5; D is perhaps TRBD2 (5 bases). There are 13 residues in the CDR3. Germline V gene lookup returns CDR1 SGHDN and CDR2 FVKESK. The V end lost 4 bases, the J end lost 13 bases, and 19 bases lay between the germline ends. The CDR3 loop reads CASSLGGSSSRYF. Written as DNA, the CDR3 is TGTGCCAGCAGCCTAGGAGGATCGTCTAGTCGGTACTTC.

The V and J genes are TRBV28 and TRBJ2-5; 11 nucleotides align to TRBD2. The CDR3 has 16 residues. Germline V CDR1 and CDR2: MDHEN, SYDVKM. V lost 3 bases to trimming and J lost 2 bases; unmatched junction nucleotides: 5. The CDR3 protein is CASSLGLAEAQETQYF. CDR3 nucleotide sequence: TGTGCCAGCAGTTTGGGACTAGCGGAAGCTCAAGAGACCCAGTACTTC.

The rearrangement uses TRBV18 and TRBJ1-6; no definite D call. The germline CDR1 and CDR2 sequences are KGHSH and LQKENI. The CDR3 length is 15 residues. Trimming pared 5 bases from V and 5 bases from J, leaving 13 bases between. CDR3 sequence (DNA): TGTGCCAGCTCAGGCAGAGGTACCGATAATTCACCCCTCCACTTT. Translation: CASSGRGTDNSPLHF.

The chain uses TRBV9 and TRBJ1-3; 8 nucleotides match TRBD1. The V and J ends lost 4 bases and 2 bases, in that order; junction bases with no gene match: 8. CDR1 is SGDLS, CDR2 YYNGEE, per germline. The length of the CDR3 is 16 residues. The CDR3 DNA reads as TGTGCCAGCAGCAAGCTCCAGGGGGCGACTGGAAACACCATATATTTT. The encoded protein is CASSKLQGATGNTIYF.